Described below is a single TCR beta chain sequence and its context. The CDR3 has 16 amino acids. Germline V gene sequence: CDR1 SEHNR, CDR2 FQNEAQ (reference sequence). V was cut by 5 bases and J by 3 bases, with 17 bases left in between. Sequencing was performed with immunoSEQ multiplex PCR; in TCRdb, only in-frame clones are kept and a portion is missing. The table lists hundreds of thousands of clones, 90% of them singletons. The data stem from a study of blood T cell repertoires in COVID-19. Material for sequencing was PBMCs or T cells enriched from blood (not recorded which). The V and J genes are TRBV7-9 and TRBJ1-3; D not resolved. The sequence derives from a woman aged 18-35 years with acute COVID-19. CDR3 DNA sequence: TGTGCCAGCAGCCCGAGGACCCTTGCGGGTGGAAACACCATATATTTT. It yields the protein CASSPRTLAGGNTIYF.